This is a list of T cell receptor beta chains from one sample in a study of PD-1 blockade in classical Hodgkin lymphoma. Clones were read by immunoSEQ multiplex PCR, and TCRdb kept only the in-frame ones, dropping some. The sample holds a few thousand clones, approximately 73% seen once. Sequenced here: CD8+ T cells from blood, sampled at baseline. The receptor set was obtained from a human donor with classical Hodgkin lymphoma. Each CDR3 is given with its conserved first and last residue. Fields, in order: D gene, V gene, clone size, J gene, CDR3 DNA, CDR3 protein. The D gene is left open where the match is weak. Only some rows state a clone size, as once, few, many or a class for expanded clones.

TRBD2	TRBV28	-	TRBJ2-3	TGTGCCAGCAGTTTCGGCGCGGGGGACTCCAAAGCACAGATTTTCACAGATACGCAGTATTTT	CASSFGAGDSKAQIFTDTQYF
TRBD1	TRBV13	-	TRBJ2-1	TGTGCCAGCAGCTTAGGGAGGGGGCCCTACAATGAGCAGTTCTTC	CASSLGRGPYNEQFF
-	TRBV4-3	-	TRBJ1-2	TGCGCCAGCAGCCAAGATCGGTCGAGGGGTTGGTATGGCTACACCTTC	CASSQDRSRGWYGYTF
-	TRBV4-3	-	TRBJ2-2	TGCGCCAGCAGCCAAGATCTAATAACTCCTTACAACACCGGGGAGCTGTTTTTT	CASSQDLITPYNTGELFF
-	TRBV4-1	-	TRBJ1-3	TGCGCCAGCAGCCGTCGTCAGCAAGTCTCTGGAAACACCATATATTTT	CASSRRQQVSGNTIYF
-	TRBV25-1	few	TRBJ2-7	TGTGCCAGCAATGACGGGTTCTCCTACGAGCAGTACTTC	CASNDGFSYEQYF
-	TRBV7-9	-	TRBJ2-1	TGTGCCAGCCGCCCGCCAGCTTTGAATGAGCAGTTCTTC	CASRPPALNEQFF
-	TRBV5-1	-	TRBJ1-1	TGCGCCAGCAGCTTGGGACAGGTCGGCGAAGCTTTCTTT	CASSLGQVGEAFF
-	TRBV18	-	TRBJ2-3	TGTGCCAGCTCACCAGGGGGCGCGGGTTATTTT	CASSPGGAGYF
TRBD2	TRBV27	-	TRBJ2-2	TGTGCCAGCAGCCTAAGCGGGGCGGGCACCGGGGAGCTGTTTTTT	CASSLSGAGTGELFF
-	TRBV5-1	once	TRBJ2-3	TGCGCCAGCAGCTGGAGGGCGAGCACAGATACGCAGTATTTT	CASSWRASTDTQYF
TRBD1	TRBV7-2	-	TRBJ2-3	TGTGCCAGCAGCCTACAGGGGTTTGGCACAGATACGCAGTATTTT	CASSLQGFGTDTQYF
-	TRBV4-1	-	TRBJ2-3	TGCGCCAGCAGCCAACTGGCGGGGTCTAGCACAGATACGCAGTATTTT	CASSQLAGSSTDTQYF
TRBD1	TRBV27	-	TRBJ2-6	TGTGCCAGCAGTACCGGACAGGGGGCTGGGGCCAACGTCCTGACTTTC	CASSTGQGAGANVLTF
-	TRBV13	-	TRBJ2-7	TGTGCCAGCAGTGAGAGGGCAGGGGCTTCCGAGCAGTACTTC	CASSERAGASEQYF
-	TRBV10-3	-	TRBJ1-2	TGTGCCATCAGTGTTGACAACAGGGATGGCTACACCTTC	CAISVDNRDGYTF
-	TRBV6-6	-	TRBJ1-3	TGTGCCAGCAGCAAGACGGATTCTGGAAACACCATATATTTT	CASSKTDSGNTIYF
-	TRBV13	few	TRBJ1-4	TGTGCCAGCAGCTCGTCCGATGAAAAACTGTTTTTT	CASSSSDEKLFF
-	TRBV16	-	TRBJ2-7	TGTGCCAGCAGCCAATCCCCTACAGGGAACGAGCAGTACTTC	CASSQSPTGNEQYF
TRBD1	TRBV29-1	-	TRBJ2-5	TGCAGCGTGGGACAGGGAATAGAGACCCAGTACTTC	CSVGQGIETQYF
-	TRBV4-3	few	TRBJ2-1	TGCGCCAGCAGCCAATCTCTTCTAGCTATCAATGAGCAGTTCTTC	CASSQSLLAINEQFF
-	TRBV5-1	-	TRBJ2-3	TGCGCCAGCAGCTTCAACCAGGGGCGGGGTCCAGATACGCAGTATTTT	CASSFNQGRGPDTQYF
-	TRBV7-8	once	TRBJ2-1	TGTGCCAGCAGCTTAGCGCGCAACAGCTACAATGAGCAGTTCTTC	CASSLARNSYNEQFF
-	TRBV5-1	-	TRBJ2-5	TGCGCCAGCAACCCCCGGGACGGCCAAGAGACCCAGTACTTC	CASNPRDGQETQYF
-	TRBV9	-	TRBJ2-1	TGTGCCAGCAGCCCAGAGGGCTCCTACAATGAGCAGTTCTTC	CASSPEGSYNEQFF
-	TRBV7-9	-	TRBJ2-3	TGTGCCAGCAGCTTACCGGATACGCAGTATTTT	CASSLPDTQYF
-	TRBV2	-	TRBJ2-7	TGTGCCAGCAGTACCTCCAGGGGGAGGAGCTCCTACGAGCAGTACTTC	CASSTSRGRSSYEQYF
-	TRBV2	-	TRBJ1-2	TGTGCCCTGCAGGGGTTCCCCTATGGCTACACCTTC	CALQGFPYGYTF
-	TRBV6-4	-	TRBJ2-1	TGTGCCAGCAGTGACTCCTTAGGGAATGAGCAGTTCTTC	CASSDSLGNEQFF
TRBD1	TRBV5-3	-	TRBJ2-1	TGTGCCAGAAGCCCCGGGACAGGGGGCTTCAATGAGCAGTTCTTC	CARSPGTGGFNEQFF
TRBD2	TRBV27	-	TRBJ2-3	TGTGCCAGCAGTTGGACTAGAACAGATACGCAGTATTTT	CASSWTRTDTQYF
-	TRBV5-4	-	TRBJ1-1	TGTGCCAGCAGCTTGGGGGGGAACACTGAAGCTTTCTTT	CASSLGGNTEAFF
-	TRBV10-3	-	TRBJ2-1	TGTGCCATCAGTGTTGGGCTATCCTACAATGAGCAGTTCTTC	CAISVGLSYNEQFF
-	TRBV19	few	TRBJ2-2	TGTGCCAGTACCCTACACATGGCCGGGGAGCTGTTTTTT	CASTLHMAGELFF
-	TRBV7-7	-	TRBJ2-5	TGTGCTAGCAGCTTATCCCTCCGGGATGAGCAGTACTTC	CASSLSLRDEQYF
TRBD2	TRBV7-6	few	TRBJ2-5	TGTGCCAGCAGCTTAGATTTGGGCGGGGGGAGAGAGACCCAGTACTTC	CASSLDLGGGRETQYF
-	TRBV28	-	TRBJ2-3	TGTGCCAGCGGGACAGATACGCAGTATTTT	CASGTDTQYF
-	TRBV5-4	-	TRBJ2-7	TGTGCCAGCAGCTTCGGGGTTGGCGAGCAGTACTTC	CASSFGVGEQYF
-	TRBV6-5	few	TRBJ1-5	TGTGCCAGCAGTTACTCGGGTATCAATCAGCCCCAGCATTTT	CASSYSGINQPQHF
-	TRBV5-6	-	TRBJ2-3	TGTGCCAGCAGCCCAGGCACAGATACGCAGTATTTT	CASSPGTDTQYF
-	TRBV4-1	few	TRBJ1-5	TGCGCCAGCAGTCTCCGGGACACAAATCAGCCCCAGCATTTT	CASSLRDTNQPQHF
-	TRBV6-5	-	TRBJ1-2	TGTGCCAGCAGTTATGCTAGGGCTGGAAGCTACACCTTC	CASSYARAGSYTF
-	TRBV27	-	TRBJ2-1	TGTGCCAGCTTGCGCCTTGGCGTGCGCAATGAGCAGTTCTTC	CASLRLGVRNEQFF
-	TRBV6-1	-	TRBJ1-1	TGTGCCATCAGTGAGGGACCCGGGGAAGGGAACACTGAAGCTTTCTTT	CAISEGPGEGNTEAFF
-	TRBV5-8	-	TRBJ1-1	TGTGCCAGCAGCTTGGCCGGGCATTCTGAAGCTTTCTTT	CASSLAGHSEAFF
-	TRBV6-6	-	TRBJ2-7	TGTGCCAGCAGTTACCGGGACTCCTACGAGCAGTACTTC	CASSYRDSYEQYF
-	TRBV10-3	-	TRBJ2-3	TGTGCCATATTCTCTTCTAGCACAGATACGCAGTATTTT	CAIFSSSTDTQYF
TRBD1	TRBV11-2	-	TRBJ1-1	TGTGCCAGCAGCTTATGGACAGGTTTTGAAGCTTTCTTT	CASSLWTGFEAFF
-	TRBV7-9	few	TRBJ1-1	TGTGCCAGCAGAGAACCTGGGGGTGAAGCTTTCTTT	CASREPGGEAFF
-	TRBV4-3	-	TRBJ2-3	TGCGCCAGCAGCCAATGGTCCGGAGATACGCAGTATTTT	CASSQWSGDTQYF
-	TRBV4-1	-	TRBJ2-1	TGCGCCAGCAGCCAAGACGGGGGACCCTCCTACAATGAGCAGTTCTTC	CASSQDGGPSYNEQFF
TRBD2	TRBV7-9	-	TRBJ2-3	TGTGCCAGCAGCCCCCGGGGTAGCGGGGCGGATACGCAGTATTTT	CASSPRGSGADTQYF
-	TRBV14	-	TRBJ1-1	TGTGCCAGCAGCAGGGACTACACTGAAGCTTTCTTT	CASSRDYTEAFF
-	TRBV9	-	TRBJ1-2	TGTGCCAGCAGCCAAGGACAGAAATATGGCTACACCTTC	CASSQGQKYGYTF
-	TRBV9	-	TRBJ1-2	TGTGCCAGCACGCAGGCAGGGAAATTTGGCTACACCTTC	CASTQAGKFGYTF